This is a list of T cell receptor beta chains from one sample in a study of CD8 T cells in Susac syndrome. TCRdb called the immunoSEQ multiplex PCR reads again in MiXCR, with one record for every CDR3 protein. The repertoire holds about 140,000 distinct CDR3 sequences, with 95% as singletons. The sequenced material came from CD4+ T cells from PBMCs. Receptor source: a human donor with Susac syndrome. Both conserved end residues are part of each CDR3. D genes are given only for firm matches. For some rows the clone size is stated as once, few or many, or as a class when expanded; others skip it.

size	D	V	J	DNA	CDR3
NA	NA	TRBV10-3	TRBJ2-1	TGTGCCATCAGCGAGAGGGCAGAACAGTTCTTC	CAISERAEQFF
NA	NA	TRBV20-1	TRBJ2-7	TGCAGTGCTAGAGCCTTGACAGGACGCCCCTACGAGCAGTACTTC	CSARALTGRPYEQYF
NA	NA	TRBV2	TRBJ1-2	TGTGCCAGCGAACAGATTGCCACCGGGGGTGGCTACACCTTC	CASEQIATGGGYTF
NA	TRBD2	TRBV7-9	TRBJ2-1	TGTGCCAGCAGAGTTACTAGCGGGAGAATCTACAATGAGCAGTTCTTC	CASRVTSGRIYNEQFF
NA	NA	TRBV20-1	TRBJ2-1	TGCAGTGCTTCCGATGAAAATGAGCAGTTCTTC	CSASDENEQFF
NA	NA	TRBV6-6	TRBJ2-5	TGTGCCAGCACCCGGACACCTCAAGAGACCCAGTACTTC	CASTRTPQETQYF
NA	TRBD2	TRBV2	TRBJ2-1	TGTGCCAGCAGTGAACCGGGGGGGCCGTACAATGAGCAGTTCTTC	CASSEPGGPYNEQFF
NA	NA	TRBV7-2	TRBJ2-1	TGTGCCAGCAGCTTAGGACTGAACCCAGAGCAGTTCTTC	CASSLGLNPEQFF
NA	NA	TRBV20-1	TRBJ1-1	TGCAGTGCTAGTAGGAGTGAAGCTTTCTTT	CSASRSEAFF
NA	NA	TRBV9	TRBJ1-1	TGTGCCAGCAGCCAGTCCGCGTTTGCGAAGTTGGCTTTCTTT	CASSQSAFAKLAFF
NA	NA	TRBV11-1	TRBJ2-2	TGTGCCAGCAGCTCTCGGGACCGACAGCACACCGGGGAGCTGTTTTTT	CASSSRDRQHTGELFF
NA	NA	TRBV24-1	TRBJ2-7	TGTGCCACCAGTGATTTCAACAGGGAATCCTACGAGCAGTACTTC	CATSDFNRESYEQYF
NA	NA	TRBV3-1	TRBJ2-1	TGTGCCAGCAGCCAAGGTCAGTCCTACTACAATGAGCAGTTCTTC	CASSQGQSYYNEQFF
NA	TRBD2	TRBV4-1	TRBJ2-5	TGCGCCAGCAGCCAAGTAGGGCTAGCGGGAGTGGAGACCCAGTACTTC	CASSQVGLAGVETQYF
NA	NA	TRBV20-1	TRBJ2-2	TGCAGTGCTAGTCAGTTCGCGGCCGGGGAGCTGTTTTTT	CSASQFAAGELFF
NA	NA	TRBV5-4	TRBJ2-2	TGTGCCAGTAGGATTCACACCGGGGAGCTGTTTTTT	CASRIHTGELFF
once	TRBD2	TRBV7-9	TRBJ2-7	TGTGCCAGCAGCCCCCCGGCTAGCGGGAGTTACGAGCAGTACTTC	CASSPPASGSYEQYF
NA	NA	TRBV7-8	TRBJ1-1	TGTGCCAGCAGCTTAACAGGCGGGAACACTGAAGCTTTCTTT	CASSLTGGNTEAFF
NA	NA	TRBV4-3	TRBJ2-1	TGCGCCAGCAGCCAAGATTTGGGGCCAAGGGGGTACAATGAGCAGTTCTTC	CASSQDLGPRGYNEQFF
NA	NA	TRBV2	TRBJ2-5	TGTGCCAGCAGTAGGGACCTCCAAGAGACCCAGTACTTC	CASSRDLQETQYF
NA	TRBD2	TRBV15	TRBJ2-1	TGTGCCACCAGCAGAGAAGTGGCACTAGCGGGTTTAACCTACAATGAGCAGTTCTTC	CATSREVALAGLTYNEQFF
NA	NA	TRBV7-6	TRBJ2-7	TGTGCCAGCAGCTTAGAATTCGGCGAGCAGTACTTC	CASSLEFGEQYF
NA	NA	TRBV23-1	TRBJ2-3	TGCGCCGGCCAAATTGGGACCCCAGATACGCAGTATTTT	CAGQIGTPDTQYF
NA	TRBD1	TRBV29-1	TRBJ1-1	TGCAGCGTGACCCGGGACAGGAACACTGAAGCTTTCTTT	CSVTRDRNTEAFF
NA	NA	TRBV3-1	TRBJ2-2	TGTGCCAGCAGCCAATCCCTGGCGGGAAACACCGGGGAGCTGTTTTTT	CASSQSLAGNTGELFF
NA	NA	TRBV25-1	TRBJ2-7	TGTGCCAGCAGTGACCTCAAGGGATGGACTTACGAGCAGTACTTC	CASSDLKGWTYEQYF
NA	NA	TRBV24-1	TRBJ2-6	TGTGCCACCAGTGATTCCGGGACTTCCAACGTCCTGACTTTC	CATSDSGTSNVLTF
once	NA	TRBV30	TRBJ1-2	TGTGCCTGGAGTGCCCAGGGATTCTTCTATGGCTACACCTTC	CAWSAQGFFYGYTF
NA	NA	TRBV20-1	TRBJ1-3	TGCAGTGCGAGGACAGCCTCTGGAAACACCATATATTTT	CSARTASGNTIYF
NA	NA	TRBV6-2/TRBV6-3	TRBJ2-3	TGTGCCAGCAGTTACTCGCGTAACCGGGCGGAGACGCAGTATTTT	CASSYSRNRAETQYF
NA	NA	TRBV5-1	TRBJ2-3	TGCGCCAGCAGCTTGGTGGGAGTGTGGGAGACCCCGGGAGATACGCAGTATTTT	CASSLVGVWETPGDTQYF
once	NA	TRBV7-9	TRBJ2-7	TGTGCCAGCAGCTTAGAAGTCAGCTCCTACGAGCAGTACTTC	CASSLEVSSYEQYF
NA	NA	TRBV2	TRBJ2-1	TGTGCCAGCAGTGAAGCGGTGGGGTGGATCTACAATGAGCAGTTCTTC	CASSEAVGWIYNEQFF
NA	TRBD1	TRBV3-1	TRBJ1-1	TGTGCCAGCAGCCAAGAAGGGGGCCGTGAAGCTTTCTTT	CASSQEGGREAFF
NA	TRBD1	TRBV7-9	TRBJ1-2	TGTGCCAGCAGCTTAGTCCCGACAGGGCCCTATGGCTACACCTTC	CASSLVPTGPYGYTF
NA	NA	TRBV6-2/TRBV6-3	TRBJ1-5	TGTGCCAGCAGTTACTCGGGAGGCGGGGGCCGGCAACAGCCCCAGCATTTT	CASSYSGGGGRQQPQHF
NA	NA	TRBV7-3	TRBJ2-3	TGTGCCAGCAGCTACGGGAGACAGGGCACAGATACGCAGTATTTT	CASSYGRQGTDTQYF
few	TRBD1	TRBV7-7	TRBJ2-5	TGTGCTAGCAGCTTAGCGAGGGACAGTTGGGAGACCCAGTACTTC	CASSLARDSWETQYF
NA	NA	TRBV19	TRBJ2-4	TGTGCCAGTAGTACGTCAGCGGATCTAGCCAAAAACATTCAGTACTTC	CASSTSADLAKNIQYF
NA	NA	TRBV4-1	TRBJ1-4	TGCGCCAGCAGGGGAGGACCAGCAACTAATGAAAAACTGTTTTTT	CASRGGPATNEKLFF
NA	NA	TRBV15	TRBJ2-1	TGTGCCACCAGCAGAGATACGAATGAGCAGTTCTTC	CATSRDTNEQFF
NA	NA	TRBV12-3/TRBV12-4	TRBJ1-4	TGTGCCAGCAGTTTAGAGGCAGGGCGGGTCGAAAAACTGTTTTTT	CASSLEAGRVEKLFF
NA	TRBD1	TRBV20-1	TRBJ1-2	TGCAGTGCTACCGGGACAGGGTTCTCCAACTATGGCTACACCTTC	CSATGTGFSNYGYTF